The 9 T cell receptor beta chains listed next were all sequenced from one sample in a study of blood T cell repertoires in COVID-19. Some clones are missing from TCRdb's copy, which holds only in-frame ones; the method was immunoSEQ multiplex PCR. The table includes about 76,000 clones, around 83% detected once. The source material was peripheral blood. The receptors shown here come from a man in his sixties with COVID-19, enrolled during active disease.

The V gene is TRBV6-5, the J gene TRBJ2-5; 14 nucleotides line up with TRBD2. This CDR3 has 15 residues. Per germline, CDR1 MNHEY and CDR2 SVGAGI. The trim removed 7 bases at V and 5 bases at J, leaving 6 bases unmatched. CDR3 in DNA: TGTGCCAGCAACATGGGACTAGCGGGGGTTGAGACCCAGTACTTC. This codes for CASNMGLAGVETQYF.

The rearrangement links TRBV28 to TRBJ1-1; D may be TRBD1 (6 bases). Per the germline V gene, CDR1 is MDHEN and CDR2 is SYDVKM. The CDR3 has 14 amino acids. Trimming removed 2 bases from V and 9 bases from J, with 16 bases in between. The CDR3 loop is CASSLIRGEGKAFF. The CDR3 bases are TGTGCCAGCAGTTTAATCAGGGGCGAAGGCAAAGCTTTCTTT.

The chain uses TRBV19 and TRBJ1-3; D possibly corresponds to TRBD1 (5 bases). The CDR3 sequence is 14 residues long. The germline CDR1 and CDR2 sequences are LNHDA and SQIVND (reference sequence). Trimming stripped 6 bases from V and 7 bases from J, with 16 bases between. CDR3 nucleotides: TGTGCCAGTAGGCCCCAGGGTAATTTGAACACCATATATTTT. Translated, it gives CASRPQGNLNTIYF.

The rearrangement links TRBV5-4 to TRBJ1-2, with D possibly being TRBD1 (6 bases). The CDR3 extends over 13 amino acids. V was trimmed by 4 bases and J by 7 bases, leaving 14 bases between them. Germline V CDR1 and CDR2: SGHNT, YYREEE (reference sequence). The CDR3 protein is CASSLNRVGGYTF. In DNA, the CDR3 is TGTGCCAGCAGCCTAAACAGGGTAGGTGGCTACACCTTC.

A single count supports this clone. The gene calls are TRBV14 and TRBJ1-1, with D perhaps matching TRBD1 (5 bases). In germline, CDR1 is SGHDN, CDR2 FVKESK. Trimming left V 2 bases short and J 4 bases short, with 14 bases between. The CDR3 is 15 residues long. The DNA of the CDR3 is TGTGCCAGCAGCCAAAAGATGGGGCAGGGCACTGAAGCTTTCTTT. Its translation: CASSQKMGQGTEAFF.

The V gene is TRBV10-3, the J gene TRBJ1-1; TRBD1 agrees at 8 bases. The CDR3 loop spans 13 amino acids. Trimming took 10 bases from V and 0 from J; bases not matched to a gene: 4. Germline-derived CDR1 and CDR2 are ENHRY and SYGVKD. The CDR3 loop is CATTGAMNTEAFF. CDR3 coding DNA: TGTGCCACGACAGGGGCCATGAACACTGAAGCTTTCTTT.

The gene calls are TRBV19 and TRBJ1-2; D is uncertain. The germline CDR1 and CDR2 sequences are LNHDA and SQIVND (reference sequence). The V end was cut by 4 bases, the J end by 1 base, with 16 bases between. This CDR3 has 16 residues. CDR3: CASSTNGSPRNYGYTF. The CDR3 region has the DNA TGTGCCAGTAGTACGAACGGGAGTCCCCGTAACTATGGCTACACCTTC.

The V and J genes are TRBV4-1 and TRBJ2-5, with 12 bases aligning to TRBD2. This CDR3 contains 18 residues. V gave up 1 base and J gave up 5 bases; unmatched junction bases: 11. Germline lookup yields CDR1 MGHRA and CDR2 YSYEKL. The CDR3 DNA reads TGCGCCAGCAGCCAAGGACTAGCGGGAGCGATTTTCCGGGAGACCCAGTACTTC. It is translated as CASSQGLAGAIFRETQYF.

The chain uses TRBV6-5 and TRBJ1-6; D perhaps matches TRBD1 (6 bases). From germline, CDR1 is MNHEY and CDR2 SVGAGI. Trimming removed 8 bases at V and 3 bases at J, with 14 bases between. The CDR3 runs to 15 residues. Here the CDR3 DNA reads TGTGCCAGCCGTCAGGGGTCCCACTATAATTCACCCCTCCACTTT. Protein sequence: CASRQGSHYNSPLHF.